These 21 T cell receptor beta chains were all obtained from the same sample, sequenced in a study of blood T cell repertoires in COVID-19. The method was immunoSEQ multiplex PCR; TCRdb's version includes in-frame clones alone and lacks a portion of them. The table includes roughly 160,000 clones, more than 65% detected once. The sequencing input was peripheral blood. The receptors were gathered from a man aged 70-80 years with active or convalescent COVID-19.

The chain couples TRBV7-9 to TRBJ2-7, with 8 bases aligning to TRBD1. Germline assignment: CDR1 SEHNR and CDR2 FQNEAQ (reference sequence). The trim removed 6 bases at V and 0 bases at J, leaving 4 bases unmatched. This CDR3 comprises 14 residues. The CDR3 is CASRPTGVSYEQYF. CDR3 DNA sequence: TGTGCCAGCAGACCGACAGGGGTCTCCTACGAGCAGTACTTC. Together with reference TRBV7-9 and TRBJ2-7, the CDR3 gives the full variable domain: DTGVSQNPRHKITKRGQNVTFRCDPISEHNRLYWYRQTLGQGPEFLTYFQNEAQLEKSRLLSDRFSAERPKGSFSTLEIQRTEQGDSAMYLCASRPTGVSYEQYFGPGTRLTVT.

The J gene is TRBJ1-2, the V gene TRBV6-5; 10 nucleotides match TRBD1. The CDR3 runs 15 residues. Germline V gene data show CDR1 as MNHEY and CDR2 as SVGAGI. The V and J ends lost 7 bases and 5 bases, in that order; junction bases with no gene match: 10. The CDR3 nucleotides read TGTGCCAGCACCTATACTCGGGACAGGGGATATGGCTACACCTTC. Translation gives CASTYTRDRGYGYTF.

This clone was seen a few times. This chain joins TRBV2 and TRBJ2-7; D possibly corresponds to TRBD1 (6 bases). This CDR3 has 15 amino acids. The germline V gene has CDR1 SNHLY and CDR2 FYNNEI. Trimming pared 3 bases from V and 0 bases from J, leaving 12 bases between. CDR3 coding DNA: TGTGCCAGCAGTGAGAACAGGGACCCCTCCTACGAGCAGTACTTC. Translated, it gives CASSENRDPSYEQYF.

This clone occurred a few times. CDR3 DNA sequence: TGTGCCAGCAGCTTTACAGGTTATGAAAAACTGTTTTTT. Protein product: CASSFTGYEKLFF. This chain links TRBV7-9 with TRBJ1-4; D might be TRBD1 (5 bases). The ends were cut back, 3 bases at V and 6 bases at J, with 8 bases in the middle. From germline, CDR1 is SEHNR and CDR2 FQNEAQ (reference sequence). The CDR3 sequence is 13 residues long.

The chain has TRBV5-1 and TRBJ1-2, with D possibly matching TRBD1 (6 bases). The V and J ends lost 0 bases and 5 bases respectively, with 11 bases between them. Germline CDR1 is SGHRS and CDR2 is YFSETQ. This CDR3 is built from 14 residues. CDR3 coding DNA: TGCGCCAGCAGCTTGGTTGGGCAGGGGTATGGCTACACCTTC. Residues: CASSLVGQGYGYTF.

CDR3 residues: CASSYLGESNSPLHF. As DNA, the CDR3 is TGTGCCAGCAGTTACTTGGGAGAAAGTAATTCACCCCTCCACTTT. The V gene is TRBV6-5, the J gene TRBJ1-6; no definite D call. Germline CDR1 MNHEY, CDR2 SVGAGI. V was shortened by 1 base and J by 6 bases, with 10 bases between the two germline ends. CDR3 size: 15 residues.

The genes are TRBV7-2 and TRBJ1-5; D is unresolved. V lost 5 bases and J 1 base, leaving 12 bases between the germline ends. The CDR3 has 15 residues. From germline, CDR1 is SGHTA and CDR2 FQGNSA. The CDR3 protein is CASSPEGRSNQPQHF. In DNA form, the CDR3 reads TGTGCCAGCAGCCCCGAGGGCAGGAGCAATCAGCCCCAGCATTTT.

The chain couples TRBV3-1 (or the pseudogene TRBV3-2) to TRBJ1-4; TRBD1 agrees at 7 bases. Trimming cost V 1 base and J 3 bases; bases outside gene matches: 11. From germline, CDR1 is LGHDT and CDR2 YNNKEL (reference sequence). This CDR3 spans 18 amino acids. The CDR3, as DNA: TGTGCCAGCAGCCAAGGGAATTCAGGGGGAGTGGCTAATGAAAAACTGTTTTTT. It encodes CASSQGNSGGVANEKLFF.

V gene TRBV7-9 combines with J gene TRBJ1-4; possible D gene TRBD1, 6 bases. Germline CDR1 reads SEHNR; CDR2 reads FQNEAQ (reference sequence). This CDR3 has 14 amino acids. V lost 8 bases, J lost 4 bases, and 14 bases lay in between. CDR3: CASGVQGNNEKLFF. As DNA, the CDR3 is TGTGCCAGCGGGGTCCAGGGGAATAATGAAAAACTGTTTTTT.

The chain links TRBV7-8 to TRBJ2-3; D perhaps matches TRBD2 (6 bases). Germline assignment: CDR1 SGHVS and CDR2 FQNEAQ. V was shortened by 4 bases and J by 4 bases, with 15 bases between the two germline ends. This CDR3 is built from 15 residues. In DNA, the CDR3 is TGTGCCAGCAGCTACCGGGACTCCAAGGCAGATACGCAGTATTTT. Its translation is CASSYRDSKADTQYF.

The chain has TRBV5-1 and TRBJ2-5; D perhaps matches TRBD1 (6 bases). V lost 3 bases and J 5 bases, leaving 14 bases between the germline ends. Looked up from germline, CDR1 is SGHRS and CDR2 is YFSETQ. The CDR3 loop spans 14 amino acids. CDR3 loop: CASSSGQGRETQYF. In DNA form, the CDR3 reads TGCGCCAGCAGCTCGGGCCAGGGGCGTGAGACCCAGTACTTC.

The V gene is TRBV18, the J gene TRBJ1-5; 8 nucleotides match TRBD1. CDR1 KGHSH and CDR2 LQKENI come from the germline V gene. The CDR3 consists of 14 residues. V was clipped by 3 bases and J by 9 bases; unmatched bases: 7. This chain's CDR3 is CASSPLDRVGPQHF. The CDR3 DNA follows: TGTGCCAGCTCACCCCTGGACAGGGTTGGGCCCCAGCATTTT.

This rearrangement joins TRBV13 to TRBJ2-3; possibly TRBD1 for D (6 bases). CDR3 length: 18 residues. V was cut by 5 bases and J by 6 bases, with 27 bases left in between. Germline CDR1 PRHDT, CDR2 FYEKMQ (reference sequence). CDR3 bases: TGTGCCAGCAGCCCCCGGGCTGCGAGGGACACTTCCGCGGATACGCAGTATTTT. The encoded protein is CASSPRAARDTSADTQYF.

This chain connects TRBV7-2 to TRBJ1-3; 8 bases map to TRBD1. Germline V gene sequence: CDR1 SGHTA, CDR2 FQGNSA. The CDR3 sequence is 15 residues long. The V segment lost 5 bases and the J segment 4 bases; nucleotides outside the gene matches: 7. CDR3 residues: CASSQSTGVGNTIYF. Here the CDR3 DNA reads TGTGCCAGCAGCCAATCGACAGGGGTCGGAAACACCATATATTTT.

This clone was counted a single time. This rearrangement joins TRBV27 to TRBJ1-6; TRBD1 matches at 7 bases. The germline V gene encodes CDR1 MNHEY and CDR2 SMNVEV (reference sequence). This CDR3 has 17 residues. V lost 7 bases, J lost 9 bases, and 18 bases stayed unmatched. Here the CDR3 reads CASTFTATGWSGSPLHF. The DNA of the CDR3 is TGTGCCAGCACTTTTACAGCGACAGGGTGGAGTGGTTCACCCCTCCACTTT.

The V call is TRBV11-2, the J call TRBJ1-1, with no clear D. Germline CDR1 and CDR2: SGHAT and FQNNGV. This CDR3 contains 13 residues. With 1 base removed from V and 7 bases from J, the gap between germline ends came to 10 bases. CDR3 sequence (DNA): TGTGCCAGCAGCTTAGGGTCTGAGAATGAAGCTTTCTTT. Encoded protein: CASSLGSENEAFF.

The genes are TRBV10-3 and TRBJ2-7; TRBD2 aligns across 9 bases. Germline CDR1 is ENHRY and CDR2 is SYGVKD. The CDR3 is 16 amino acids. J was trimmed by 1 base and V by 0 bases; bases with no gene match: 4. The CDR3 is CAISESVTSGSYEQYF. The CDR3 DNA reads TGTGCCATCAGTGAGTCGGTGACTAGCGGATCCTACGAGCAGTACTTC.

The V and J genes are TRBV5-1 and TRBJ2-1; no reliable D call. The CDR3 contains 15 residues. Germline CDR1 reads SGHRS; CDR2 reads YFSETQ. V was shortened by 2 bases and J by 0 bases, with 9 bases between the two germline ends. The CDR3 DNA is TGCGCCAGCAGCTTCGACACGAGCTCCTACAATGAGCAGTTCTTC. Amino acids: CASSFDTSSYNEQFF. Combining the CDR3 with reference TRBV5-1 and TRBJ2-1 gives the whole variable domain KAGVTQTPRYLIKTRGQQVTLSCSPISGHRSVSWYQQTPGQGLQFLFEYFSETQRNKGNFPGRFSGRQFSNSRSEMNVSTLELGDSALYLCASSFDTSSYNEQFFGPGTRLTVL.

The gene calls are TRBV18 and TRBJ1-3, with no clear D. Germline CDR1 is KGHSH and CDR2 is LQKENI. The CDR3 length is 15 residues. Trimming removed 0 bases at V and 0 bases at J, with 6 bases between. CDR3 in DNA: TGTGCCAGCTCACCACCAGCCCGCTCTGGAAACACCATATATTTT. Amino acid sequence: CASSPPARSGNTIYF.

The CDR3 DNA follows: TGTGCCAGCAGCCCTCGGACTAGCGGAAGGGGCACCGGGGAGCTGTTTTTT. Translated: CASSPRTSGRGTGELFF. This rearrangement joins TRBV9 to TRBJ2-2, with 10 bases that match TRBD2. Germline V CDR1 and CDR2: SGDLS, YYNGEE. The CDR3 spans 17 residues. V lost 4 bases to trimming and J lost 4 bases; unmatched junction nucleotides: 10.

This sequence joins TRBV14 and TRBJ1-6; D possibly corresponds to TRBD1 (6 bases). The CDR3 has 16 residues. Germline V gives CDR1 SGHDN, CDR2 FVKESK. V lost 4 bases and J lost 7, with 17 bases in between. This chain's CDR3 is CASSLGMGARNSPLHF. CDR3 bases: TGTGCCAGCAGCCTTGGGATGGGGGCGCGGAATTCACCCCTCCACTTT.